The rows below give T cell receptor beta chains drawn from one sample of a study of cytomegalovirus exposure and HLA in healthy donors. The table came from immunoSEQ multiplex PCR; TCRdb's copy has only in-frame clones and leaves some out. The sample comprises tens of thousands of clones, around 76% of which are singletons, and over 20% rests with the top ten. Material for sequencing was PBMCs. The receptor set was obtained from a woman aged 25 to 39 in good health and CMV-seropositive. Each CDR3 is given with its conserved first and last residue. A D gene is named only where the DNA matches it firmly. The size of a clone is reported for some rows only, either as once, few or many, or as a class for expanded clones.

d_gene	abundance	v_gene	j_gene	CDR3aa	CDR3nt
.	.	TRBV6-1	TRBJ1-5	CASGQPNNQPQHF	TGTGCCAGCGGACAGCCCAACAATCAGCCCCAGCATTTT
TRBD2	.	TRBV25-1	TRBJ2-7	CASSEGLAGIYEQYF	TGTGCCAGCAGTGAAGGACTAGCTGGAATCTACGAGCAGTACTTC
.	.	TRBV15	TRBJ1-4	CATSRESGSNEKLFF	TGTGCCACCAGCAGAGAGTCGGGGTCTAATGAAAAACTGTTTTTT
.	.	TRBV28	TRBJ1-1	CASSSGGMNTEAFF	TGTGCCAGCAGTTCCGGGGGTATGAACACTGAAGCTTTCTTT
TRBD2	.	TRBV5-4	TRBJ2-7	CASSLALMGAGGLYEQYF	TGTGCCAGCAGCTTGGCCCTAATGGGAGCGGGAGGGCTCTACGAGCAGTACTTC
TRBD1	.	TRBV28	TRBJ1-2	CASSLTQGVGGYTF	TGTGCCAGCAGTTTAACTCAGGGGGTTGGTGGCTACACCTTC
TRBD1	.	TRBV2	TRBJ1-5	CASSERRQGHQPQHF	TGTGCCAGCAGTGAAAGGAGACAGGGTCATCAGCCCCAGCATTTT
.	.	TRBV7-9	TRBJ2-3	CASSLVGVGDTQYF	TGTGCCAGCAGCTTAGTCGGGGTCGGTGATACGCAGTATTTT
.	.	TRBV27	TRBJ2-7	CASSWGDRNYEQYF	TGTGCCAGCAGTTGGGGGGACCGGAATTACGAGCAGTACTTC
.	.	TRBV28	TRBJ1-4	CASRYGAGGNEKLFF	TGTGCCAGCAGATATGGGGCCGGCGGTAATGAAAAACTGTTTTTT
.	.	TRBV5-1	TRBJ2-1	CASSLTPHGQAVNEQFF	TGCGCCAGCAGCCTCACCCCCCATGGGCAAGCAGTTAATGAGCAGTTCTTC
.	.	TRBV29-1	TRBJ1-2	CSVAQTDGYTF	TGCAGCGTTGCACAGACAGATGGCTACACCTTC
.	.	TRBV14	TRBJ1-1	CASSQERGVTEAFF	TGTGCCAGCAGCCAAGAACGTGGAGTCACTGAAGCTTTCTTT
.	.	TRBV6-1	TRBJ1-5	CASRAVGDQPQHF	TGTGCCAGCAGGGCCGTGGGAGATCAGCCCCAGCATTTT
TRBD1	.	TRBV7-8	TRBJ1-1	CASSINRGNTEAFF	TGTGCCAGCAGCATAAACAGGGGAAACACTGAAGCTTTCTTT
TRBD1	.	TRBV11-2	TRBJ2-7	CASRLLGGTGDHEQYF	TGTGCCAGCAGACTCTTAGGGGGGACAGGGGACCACGAGCAGTACTTC
.	.	TRBV28	TRBJ2-1	CASSVSSNEQFF	TGTGCCAGCAGTGTGTCCAGCAATGAGCAGTTCTTC
TRBD2	once	TRBV5-1	TRBJ2-1	CASSPYAGGPNEQFF	TGCGCCAGCAGCCCTTACGCGGGAGGGCCAAATGAGCAGTTCTTC
.	.	TRBV7-9	TRBJ1-2	CASSLDLTSNYGYTF	TGTGCCAGCAGCTTAGATTTAACTTCTAACTATGGCTACACCTTC
TRBD2	.	TRBV5-8	TRBJ2-1	CASSFGGWQDEQFF	TGTGCCAGCAGCTTCGGGGGGTGGCAGGATGAGCAGTTCTTC
.	.	TRBV9	TRBJ1-5	CASSVDKNQPQHF	TGTGCCAGCAGCGTAGACAAGAATCAGCCCCAGCATTTT
.	few	TRBV30	TRBJ2-3	CAWSVPVGEVTDTQYF	TGTGCCTGGAGTGTACCGGTGGGAGAAGTCACAGATACGCAGTATTTT
.	.	TRBV5-4	TRBJ2-7	CASSLAGQLYEQYF	TGTGCCAGCAGCTTGGCCGGACAGCTCTACGAGCAGTACTTC
TRBD2	.	TRBV10-3	TRBJ2-1	CALAGGPDNEQFF	TGTGCCCTAGCGGGAGGGCCTGACAATGAGCAGTTCTTC
TRBD1	few	TRBV18	TRBJ2-2	CASSSSATGGSGELFF	TGTGCCAGCTCATCCTCCGCGACAGGGGGCTCCGGGGAGCTGTTTTTT
.	.	TRBV14	TRBJ2-5	CASSQGRRSGETQYF	TGTGCCAGCAGCCAAGGACGAAGGTCAGGGGAGACCCAGTACTTC
TRBD1	.	TRBV30	TRBJ1-5	CAWGGGTANQPQHF	TGTGCCTGGGGGGGCGGGACAGCAAATCAGCCCCAGCATTTT
TRBD1	.	TRBV11-1	TRBJ2-7	CASSSDTCHRGRCEQYF	TGTGCCAGCAGCTCCGATACCTGCCACAGGGGGCGATGCGAGCAGTACTTC
TRBD1	.	TRBV29-1	TRBJ1-4	CSVEQGVGEKLFF	TGCAGCGTTGAACAGGGGGTCGGCGAAAAACTGTTTTTT
TRBD2	.	TRBV7-8	TRBJ2-1	CASSLAPSGSDNEQFF	TGTGCCAGCAGCTTAGCGCCTAGCGGGAGCGACAATGAGCAGTTCTTC
.	.	TRBV6-5	TRBJ2-1	CASSPPWGDEQFF	TGTGCCAGCAGTCCTCCGTGGGGCGATGAGCAGTTCTTC
TRBD2	few	TRBV28	TRBJ2-7	CATGKAGNPYEQYF	TGTGCCACTGGGAAAGCGGGAAATCCCTACGAGCAGTACTTC
TRBD1	.	TRBV2	TRBJ1-1	CASGAGQLKMVGTEAFF	TGTGCCAGCGGGGCGGGACAGCTAAAAATGGTTGGGACTGAAGCTTTCTTT
TRBD1	.	TRBV5-1	TRBJ1-2	CASSSDGQGAQGYTF	TGCGCCAGCAGCTCAGACGGACAGGGGGCCCAAGGCTACACCTTC
.	.	TRBV20-1	TRBJ2-7	CSAGHLSEQYF	TGCAGTGCGGGACACCTTTCCGAGCAGTACTTC
TRBD1	.	TRBV7-2	TRBJ2-7	CASSLSTGDYEQYF	TGTGCCAGCAGCTTATCGACAGGGGACTACGAGCAGTACTTC
TRBD1	.	TRBV5-1	TRBJ2-7	CASSRTGATYEQYF	TGCGCCAGCAGCCGGACAGGGGCCACCTACGAGCAGTACTTC
.	.	TRBV27	TRBJ1-3	CASSQTGLGNTIYF	TGTGCCAGCAGTCAAACAGGGTTAGGAAACACCATATATTTT
.	.	TRBV6-5	TRBJ1-5	CASSQRPNQPQHF	TGTGCCAGCAGCCAGAGGCCTAATCAGCCCCAGCATTTT
TRBD1	.	TRBV25-1	TRBJ2-1	CASSSIRDRIDEQFF	TGTGCCAGCAGTTCAATCCGGGACAGGATCGATGAGCAGTTCTTC
TRBD1	.	TRBV6-6	TRBJ1-2	CAITARQGAPRGYTF	TGTGCCATCACAGCCAGACAGGGGGCTCCAAGGGGCTACACCTTC
.	.	TRBV12-5	TRBJ1-5	CASGFGQPQHF	TGTGCTAGTGGTTTTGGCCAGCCCCAGCATTTT
.	.	TRBV29-1	TRBJ1-2	CSVEDQQGDYGYTF	TGCAGCGTTGAAGATCAACAGGGTGACTATGGCTACACCTTC
.	.	TRBV28	TRBJ1-4	CASSPFLVATNEKLFF	TGTGCCAGCAGTCCGTTCTTGGTAGCAACTAATGAAAAACTGTTTTTT
.	.	TRBV28	TRBJ1-2	CASSFPLYGYTF	TGTGCCAGCAGTTTCCCCCTCTATGGCTACACCTTC
TRBD2	many	TRBV29-1	TRBJ2-1	CSVETSGMIYNEQFF	TGCAGCGTTGAAACTAGCGGGATGATTTACAATGAGCAGTTCTTC
TRBD1	.	TRBV4-1	TRBJ2-6	CASSQRTGDNSGANVLTF	TGCGCCAGCAGCCAGAGGACAGGGGACAACTCTGGGGCCAACGTCCTGACTTTC
TRBD2	.	TRBV11-2	TRBJ2-1	CASSFRGGRARNEQFF	TGTGCCAGCAGCTTCAGGGGCGGGAGGGCGAGGAATGAGCAGTTCTTC
.	.	TRBV18	TRBJ2-5	CASSLKLGETQYF	TGTGCCAGCTCTCTTAAGCTCGGAGAGACCCAGTACTTC
.	.	TRBV13	TRBJ1-4	CASSLTAGNEKLFF	TGTGCCAGCAGCTTAACAGCAGGGAATGAAAAACTGTTTTTT
.	.	TRBV5-6	TRBJ2-3	CASSGWGRTDTQYF	TGTGCCAGCAGCGGCTGGGGGCGCACAGATACGCAGTATTTT
.	.	TRBV1	TRBJ1-1	CTSPPWRKVVGTEAFF	TGCACCAGCCCCCCGTGGAGGAAGGTTGTGGGCACTGAAGCTTTCTTT
.	.	TRBV6-6	TRBJ1-1	CASSSAGAGGTEAFF	TGTGCCAGCAGTTCCGCAGGGGCGGGGGGCACTGAAGCTTTCTTT
TRBD1	.	TRBV4-1	TRBJ1-5	CASSPYGTGGNQPQHF	TGCGCCAGCAGCCCCTATGGGACAGGGGGCAATCAGCCCCAGCATTTT
.	.	TRBV29-1	TRBJ1-1	CSVIPGSNTEAFF	TGCAGCGTTATTCCCGGTTCCAACACTGAAGCTTTCTTT